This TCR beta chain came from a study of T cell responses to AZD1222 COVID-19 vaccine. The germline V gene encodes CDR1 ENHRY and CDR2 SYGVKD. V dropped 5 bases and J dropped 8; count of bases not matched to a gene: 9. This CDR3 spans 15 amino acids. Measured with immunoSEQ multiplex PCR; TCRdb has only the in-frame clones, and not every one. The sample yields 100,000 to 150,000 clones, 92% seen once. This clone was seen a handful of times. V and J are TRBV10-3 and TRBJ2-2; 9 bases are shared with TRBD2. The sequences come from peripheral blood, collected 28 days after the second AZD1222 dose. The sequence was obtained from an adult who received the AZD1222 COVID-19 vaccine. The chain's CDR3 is CAISWASGESGELFF. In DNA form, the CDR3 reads TGTGCCATCAGTTGGGCTAGCGGGGAATCTGGGGAGCTGTTTTTT.